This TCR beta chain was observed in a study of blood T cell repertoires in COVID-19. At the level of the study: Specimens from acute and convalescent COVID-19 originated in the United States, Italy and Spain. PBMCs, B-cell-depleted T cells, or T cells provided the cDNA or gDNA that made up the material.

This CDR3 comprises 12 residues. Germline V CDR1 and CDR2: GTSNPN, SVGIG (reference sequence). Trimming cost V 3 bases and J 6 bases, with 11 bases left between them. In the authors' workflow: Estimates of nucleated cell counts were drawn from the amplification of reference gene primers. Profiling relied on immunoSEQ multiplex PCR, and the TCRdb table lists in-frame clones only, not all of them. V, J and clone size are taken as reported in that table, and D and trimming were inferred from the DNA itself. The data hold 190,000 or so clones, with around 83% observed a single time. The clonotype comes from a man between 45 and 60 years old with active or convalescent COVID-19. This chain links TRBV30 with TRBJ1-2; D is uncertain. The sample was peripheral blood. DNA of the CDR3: TGTGCCTGGAGCGCGACAACGGATGGCTACACCTTC. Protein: CAWSATTDGYTF.